Listed below are T cell receptor beta chains from one sample, sequenced in a study of OX40 agonist ivuxolimab in advanced cancers. Generated by immunoSEQ multiplex PCR, the TCRdb table keeps only in-frame clones and is missing some. Of roughly 75,000 clones listed, around 88% are singletons. Sequenced material: CD4+ or CD8+ T cells sorted from blood, taken in a trial of the OX40 agonist ivuxolimab. Receptor source: an adult with an advanced solid tumor such as melanoma, head and neck, liver or kidney cancer. The CDR3 runs from the conserved cysteine through the conserved F or W. The D gene is left open where the match is weak. Size is stated for part of the rows, as once, few or many counts, or as a class when the clone is expanded.

DNA	CDR3	D	V	size	J
TGTGCCAGCAGCTTAGATTCTTCCCAGGGGCCGGACGAGCAGTACTTC	CASSLDSSQGPDEQYF	NA	TRBV11-3	NA	TRBJ2-7
TGTGCCAGCTCAGGACTAGCGGGGGGTTACAATGAGCAGTTCTTC	CASSGLAGGYNEQFF	TRBD2	TRBV18	few	TRBJ2-1
TGTGCCAGCAGCCGGCTGACTATAACTAGCGAGGCCGATACGCAGTATTTT	CASSRLTITSEADTQYF	TRBD2	TRBV5-6	NA	TRBJ2-3
TGTGCCAGTAGTATACAGGACAGTACTAACTATGGCTACACCTTC	CASSIQDSTNYGYTF	NA	TRBV19	once	TRBJ1-2
TGTGCCAGCAGGCCGGGACAGGGAACAACTGGTCTGAACACTGAAGCTTTCTTT	CASRPGQGTTGLNTEAFF	TRBD1	TRBV7-2	NA	TRBJ1-1
TGTGCCAGCAGTGACCTAGCGGGGGCCCCACGACATACGCAGTATTTT	CASSDLAGAPRHTQYF	TRBD2	TRBV25-1	NA	TRBJ2-3
TGTGCCAGCTCACCCCCAGGACATAGTAATGAAAAACTGTTTTTT	CASSPPGHSNEKLFF	NA	TRBV18	NA	TRBJ1-4
TGCGCCAGCAGATCGGAGGGGGGAAGAGGGTATGGCTACACCTTC	CASRSEGGRGYGYTF	NA	TRBV5-1	NA	TRBJ1-2
TGTGCCAGCAGCCGCGAGGGGGGGGCCGGGGATACGCAGTATTTT	CASSREGGAGDTQYF	NA	TRBV7-2	NA	TRBJ2-3
TGTGCCAGCACCCCACAGGGGACCACAGATACGCAGTATTTT	CASTPQGTTDTQYF	TRBD1	TRBV6-6	NA	TRBJ2-3
TGCGCCAGCAGCCGCCCGGGACAGGGTGTCTATGGCTACACCTTC	CASSRPGQGVYGYTF	TRBD1	TRBV4-1	NA	TRBJ1-2
TGCAGTGGCGATACAGGGAGCCTCCCAGATACGCAGTATTTT	CSGDTGSLPDTQYF	NA	TRBV29-1	NA	TRBJ2-3
TGTGCCCACGGGTCACCCCTGGGACTAGAAGCTTTCTTT	CAHGSPLGLEAFF	NA	TRBV6-6	NA	TRBJ1-1
TGTGCCAGCAGCTCCGAACAGGGTAGTTATGAAAAACTGTTTTTT	CASSSEQGSYEKLFF	NA	TRBV7-2	NA	TRBJ1-4
TGTGCCTGGAGTCCGACAGGGGGCACTGAAGCTTTCTTT	CAWSPTGGTEAFF	TRBD1	TRBV30	NA	TRBJ1-1
TGCGCCAGCAGCCAGGGACAGGGATACTCCTACGAGCAGTACTTC	CASSQGQGYSYEQYF	TRBD1	TRBV4-3	few	TRBJ2-7
TGTGCCAGCTCAAATGGACAGGTCAATCAGCCCCAGCATTTT	CASSNGQVNQPQHF	TRBD1	TRBV7-9	NA	TRBJ1-5
TGTGCCAGCAGTGAATCCCCCCGGGCCGAGTACTTC	CASSESPRAEYF	NA	TRBV2	NA	TRBJ2-7
TGTGCCTGGAGCGGAAATTCACCCCTCCACTTT	CAWSGNSPLHF	NA	TRBV30	once	TRBJ1-6
TGTGCCAGCAGTGATTCCGGGACTAGCGGGAGTGATGAGCAGTTCTTC	CASSDSGTSGSDEQFF	TRBD2	TRBV6-1	NA	TRBJ2-1
TGTGCCAGCATGGCCGTCCTAGACTATGGCTACACCTTC	CASMAVLDYGYTF	NA	TRBV28	NA	TRBJ1-2
TGTGCCAGCAGCCAAGTAGGCTATTTCTCCTATAATTCACCCCTCCACTTT	CASSQVGYFSYNSPLHF	NA	TRBV14	NA	TRBJ1-6
TGTGCCAGCAGCTTAGCGTCGAGGGTCTCTGGAAACACCATATATTTT	CASSLASRVSGNTIYF	NA	TRBV7-2	NA	TRBJ1-3
TGTGCCAGCAGTGAAATGGGGCAATATAATTCACCCCTCCACTTT	CASSEMGQYNSPLHF	NA	TRBV2	few	TRBJ1-6
TGTGCCAGCAGCTGGGGACAGGGGGTACTCACAGATACGCAGTATTTT	CASSWGQGVLTDTQYF	TRBD1	TRBV5-5	NA	TRBJ2-3
TGTGCCAGCAGTCGACCCGACTCCTACCAGACCCAGTACTTC	CASSRPDSYQTQYF	NA	TRBV27	NA	TRBJ2-5
TGTGCCAGCAGCTCTCTCAATTTCGGGGGCTACACCTTC	CASSSLNFGGYTF	NA	TRBV7-2	few	TRBJ1-2
TGTGCCAGCAGCTTTATCAAGCGGGGGGTACAAGAGACCCAGTACTTC	CASSFIKRGVQETQYF	TRBD2	TRBV7-8	NA	TRBJ2-5
TGTGCCAGCAGCCGGGGACAGGGGGACTACGAGCAGTACTTC	CASSRGQGDYEQYF	TRBD1	TRBV11-3	NA	TRBJ2-7
TGCGCCAGCAGCGAGACAGGGGGGAATCAGCCCCAGCATTTT	CASSETGGNQPQHF	TRBD1	TRBV5-1	NA	TRBJ1-5
TGTGCCAGCGGCCCACAGGGGGCCAGCAATCAGCCCCAGCATTTT	CASGPQGASNQPQHF	TRBD1	TRBV6-6	once	TRBJ1-5
TGTGCCTGGAGTGCGCCTGGGGGGGTTCGGGAAAAACTGTTTTTT	CAWSAPGGVREKLFF	NA	TRBV30	NA	TRBJ1-4
TGTGCCAGCAGTGGGGGAGGGAGCGCCTCCTACGAGCAGTACTTC	CASSGGGSASYEQYF	TRBD2	TRBV6-1	NA	TRBJ2-7
TGTGCCAGCAGGCCAGGGGGAGCCCACGAGCAGTACTTC	CASRPGGAHEQYF	TRBD1	TRBV6-1	NA	TRBJ2-7
TGTGCCAGCAGTTTTTCTCTCCCTCAAAGGGATGGCTACACCTTC	CASSFSLPQRDGYTF	NA	TRBV28	NA	TRBJ1-2
TGTGCCAGCTCACTAACAATACAGGTGAACACTGAAGCTTTCTTT	CASSLTIQVNTEAFF	NA	TRBV18	few	TRBJ1-1
TGTGCCAGCAGTTATCCGGGACAATCCTACGAGCAGTACTTC	CASSYPGQSYEQYF	NA	TRBV6-5	NA	TRBJ2-7
TGTGCCAGCAGTTTATACTTACCAGGTGAAGCTTTCTTT	CASSLYLPGEAFF	NA	TRBV6-5	once	TRBJ1-1
TGTGCCAGTACTCCGGGACAGGGGAATCAGCCCCAGCATTTT	CASTPGQGNQPQHF	TRBD1	TRBV19	NA	TRBJ1-5
TGTGCCAGCAGCGCACGACAGGGGCCGCAGTACTTC	CASSARQGPQYF	TRBD1	TRBV2	NA	TRBJ2-7
TGTGCCAGTAGACCCGACAGGGCTAGCACTGAAGCTTTCTTT	CASRPDRASTEAFF	TRBD1	TRBV19	NA	TRBJ1-1
TGCGCCAGCAGCTTGGCGGGGTCACAAGAGACCCAGTACTTC	CASSLAGSQETQYF	NA	TRBV5-1	NA	TRBJ2-5
TGTGCCAGCAGCCCGACGGGGCCTCCCAATTCACCCCTCCACTTT	CASSPTGPPNSPLHF	NA	TRBV7-6	NA	TRBJ1-6
TGTGCCAGCAGCCCCGGGACAGGGGTGGGCGGCTACACCTTC	CASSPGTGVGGYTF	TRBD1	TRBV28	NA	TRBJ1-2
TGTGCCAGCAGCTTGGGACAGGGGGCCGGGGAGCTGTTTTTT	CASSLGQGAGELFF	TRBD1	TRBV11-2	NA	TRBJ2-2
TGTGCCAGCAGCTTACGGGTGGAGAGCACAGATACGCAGTATTTT	CASSLRVESTDTQYF	NA	TRBV7-6	NA	TRBJ2-3
TGTGCCTGGAGTGTTGGACTGGGAGAGACCCAGTACTTC	CAWSVGLGETQYF	NA	TRBV30	NA	TRBJ2-5
TGTGCCTGGAGTAAGAGGGTAGATTATGGCTACACCTTC	CAWSKRVDYGYTF	NA	TRBV30	NA	TRBJ1-2
TGTGCCAGCAGCTTGGGCAGGGCAATCTACAATGAGCAGTTCTTC	CASSLGRAIYNEQFF	NA	TRBV7-9	NA	TRBJ2-1
TGTGCCAGCAGGGGCGGGACAGGATCCTACGAGCAGTACTTC	CASRGGTGSYEQYF	TRBD1	TRBV7-9	NA	TRBJ2-7
TGTGCCAGCAGCTTAAGAACAGGGGCAGATAATTCACCCCTCCACTTT	CASSLRTGADNSPLHF	TRBD1	TRBV7-8	NA	TRBJ1-6
TGTGCCAGCGGCGAGACAGGGGGCCGAGGAAACACCATATATTTT	CASGETGGRGNTIYF	TRBD1	TRBV28	NA	TRBJ1-3
TGCGCCAGCAGCTTGGCTGGGGTGGGCAATCAGCCCCAGCATTTT	CASSLAGVGNQPQHF	NA	TRBV5-1	NA	TRBJ1-5
TGTGCCAGCAGCTTGAGGGCAGGGGAGGCAGATACGCAGTATTTT	CASSLRAGEADTQYF	NA	TRBV5-6	NA	TRBJ2-3
TGTGCCACCAGCAGAGAAGGGATCTATGGCTACACCTTC	CATSREGIYGYTF	NA	TRBV15	NA	TRBJ1-2